This entry lists 22 T cell receptor beta chains sequenced from one sample in a study of blood T cell repertoires in COVID-19. Here immunoSEQ multiplex PCR was the method, and the copy in TCRdb shows in-frame clones only, minus some. Counted here are more than 150,000 clones, more than 80% occurring once; the ten biggest clones make up approximately 12%. Sequenced input: peripheral blood. These receptor sequences come from a woman older than 75 with COVID-19, enrolled during active disease.

The V gene is TRBV3-1 (or the pseudogene TRBV3-2), the J gene TRBJ2-2; D not certain. Between the trimmed V and J ends, which lost 1 base and 4 bases, there was a span of 13 bases. The CDR3 extends over 16 amino acids. Germline values: CDR1 LGHDT, CDR2 YNNKEL (reference sequence). In DNA form, the CDR3 reads TGTGCCAGCAGCCAAGCCAGGATAGTACGCACCGGGGAGCTGTTTTTT. Protein: CASSQARIVRTGELFF.

The CDR3 is CASSKKRSAYQPQHF. The CDR3 coding sequence is TGTGCCAGCAGCAAAAAGAGGTCGGCTTATCAGCCCCAGCATTTT. The chain employs TRBV21-1 and TRBJ1-5. TRBV21-1 is reported as a pseudogene. The CDR3 is made up of 15 amino acids.

The chain joins TRBV27 to TRBJ2-1; 7 nucleotides align to TRBD2. The CDR3 length is 16 residues. Losses at the gene ends were 1 base for V and 2 bases for J; bases not matched to a gene: 5. CDR1 and CDR2 from the germline V gene are MNHEY and SMNVEV (reference sequence). CDR3: CASSLYPSGTYNEQFF. DNA of the CDR3: TGTGCCAGCAGTTTATATCCTAGCGGAACCTACAATGAGCAGTTCTTC.

The J gene is TRBJ2-1, the V gene TRBV20-1; tentatively, D is TRBD2 (6 bases). Deletions cut 3 bases from V and 1 base from J, with 10 bases between. Germline values: CDR1 DFQATT, CDR2 SNEGSKA (reference sequence). This CDR3 is 14 amino acids long. CDR3 amino acids: CSASIRGSYNEQFF. DNA of the CDR3: TGCAGTGCTAGTATCCGGGGGTCCTACAATGAGCAGTTCTTC.

This rearrangement joins TRBV5-8 to TRBJ2-1; TRBD2 agrees at 8 bases. Germline V CDR1 and CDR2: SGHTS, YDEGEE. V shed 3 bases, J shed 4 bases, and the junction held 12 bases outside the gene matches. The CDR3 is made up of 17 amino acids. The CDR3, as DNA: TGTGCCAGCAGCTCCGGGACTAGTCTGGGGGTGTACAATGAGCAGTTCTTC. Its translation is CASSSGTSLGVYNEQFF. The variable domain in full, completed from reference TRBV5-8 and TRBJ2-1, reads EAGVTQSPTHLIKTRGQQATLRCSPISGHTSVYWYQQALGLGLQFLLWYDEGEERNRGNFPPRFSGRQFPNYSSELNVNALELEDSALYLCASSSGTSLGVYNEQFFGPGTRLTVL.

This rearrangement joins TRBV24-1 to TRBJ2-5, with 8 nucleotides matching TRBD1. With V trimmed by 5 bases and J by 5 bases, 9 bases remained unmatched. There are 15 residues in the CDR3. The V gene's germline CDR1 is KGHDR and CDR2 SFDVKD. The CDR3 sequence is CATSARRGLSETQYF. Written as DNA, the CDR3 is TGTGCCACCAGTGCCCGCAGGGGGCTCTCGGAGACCCAGTACTTC.

The chain combines TRBV5-6 with TRBJ2-7; 13 nucleotides line up with TRBD2. The CDR3 length is 16 residues. V trimming: 4 bases; J trimming: 3 bases; junction bases outside the gene matches: 7. Germline CDR1 and CDR2: SGHDT and YYEEEE. For the CDR3, the DNA is TGTGCCAGCAGCGCTACAGGACTAGCGGGGGACTACGAGCAGTACTTC. Its protein product is CASSATGLAGDYEQYF. The full variable domain, its missing parts supplied by reference TRBV5-6 and TRBJ2-7, is DAGVTQSPTHLIKTRGQQVTLRCSPKSGHDTVSWYQQALGQGPQFIFQYYEEEERQRGNFPDRFSGHQFPNYSSELNVNALLLGDSALYLCASSATGLAGDYEQYFGPGTRLTVT.

This clone was picked up one time. This rearrangement joins TRBV2 to TRBJ1-5, with D possibly TRBD1 on 5 matching bases. V shed 5 bases and J shed 2 bases, with 16 bases lying between them. The V gene's germline CDR1 is SNHLY and CDR2 FYNNEI. This CDR3 region has 16 residues. The CDR3 loop reads CASSPRQGTGNQPQHF. CDR3 nucleotides: TGTGCCAGCAGTCCTAGGCAGGGAACGGGCAATCAGCCCCAGCATTTT.

The chain uses TRBV11-2 and TRBJ1-2, with 9 bases that match TRBD1. The germline CDR1 and CDR2 sequences are SGHAT and FQNNGV. The CDR3 runs 13 residues. J gave up 4 bases and V 3 bases, and 0 bases lay outside the gene matches. For the CDR3, the DNA is TGTGCCAGCAGCTTGGGACAGGGCTATGGCTACACCTTC. Residues: CASSLGQGYGYTF.

The chain couples TRBV11-2 to TRBJ1-6, with 8 bases aligning to TRBD1. There are 15 residues in the CDR3. The V segment lost 8 bases and the J segment 2 bases; nucleotides outside the gene matches: 5. CDR1 SGHAT and CDR2 FQNNGV come from the germline V gene. The CDR3 DNA reads as TGTGCCAGCCAAAGGACAGGGACCTATAATTCACCCCTCCACTTT. Amino acids: CASQRTGTYNSPLHF.

The chain couples TRBV5-5 to TRBJ2-1; TRBD1 matches at 8 bases. Germline CDR1 SGHKS, CDR2 YYEKEE (reference sequence). The CDR3 sequence is 15 residues long. The J segment lost 2 bases and the V segment lost 4 bases, leaving 5 bases of the junction unmatched. The CDR3 DNA follows: TGTGCCAGCAGCGTGACAGGGGACACCTACAATGAGCAGTTCTTC. It codes for CASSVTGDTYNEQFF.

In this sample, this clone turned up once. V usage is TRBV27 and J usage is TRBJ1-2, with D possibly matching TRBD1 (6 bases). The CDR3 extends over 14 amino acids. The germline V and J ends were trimmed by 4 bases and 7 bases, with 16 bases remaining between them. The germline V gene has CDR1 MNHEY and CDR2 SMNVEV (reference sequence). CDR3 residues: CASSSIKQGSGYTF. DNA of the CDR3: TGTGCCAGCAGTTCCATAAAACAGGGCTCTGGCTACACCTTC.

This clone appeared once. This chain joins TRBV2 and TRBJ2-3, with 16 bases matching TRBD2. Germline CDR1 reads SNHLY; CDR2 reads FYNNEI. The CDR3 covers 16 residues. V was clipped by 11 bases and J by 5 bases; unmatched bases: 10. CDR3 in amino acids: CACPGTSGRVGDTQYF. The CDR3 coding sequence is TGTGCCTGCCCCGGGACTAGCGGGAGGGTTGGAGATACGCAGTATTTT.

This chain joins TRBV2 and TRBJ1-6; D is uncertain. The length of the CDR3 is 12 residues. Trimming shortened V by 6 bases and J by 9 bases, and 9 bases separated the two germline ends. Germline V lookup: CDR1 SNHLY, CDR2 FYNNEI. The CDR3 coding sequence is TGTGCCAGCAGCCGGGATCCTTCACCCCTCCACTTT. This gives the protein CASSRDPSPLHF. The variable domain in full, with the rest retrieved from reference TRBV2 and TRBJ1-6, is EPEVTQTPSHQVTQMGQEVILRCVPISNHLYFYWYRQILGQKVEFLVSFYNNEISEKSEIFDDQFSVERPDGSNFTLKIRSTKLEDSAMYFCASSRDPSPLHFGNGTRLTVT.

A few counts support this clone. V gene TRBV19 combines with J gene TRBJ1-2; a possible D gene is TRBD1 (6 bases). V shed 4 bases and J shed 7 bases, with 10 bases lying between them. This CDR3 spans 12 amino acids. In germline, CDR1 is LNHDA, CDR2 SQIVND (reference sequence). As DNA, the CDR3 is TGTGCCAGTAGTAGGCAGGGGAGTGGCTACACCTTC. Translated: CASSRQGSGYTF.

V and J are TRBV4-2 and TRBJ2-7; tentative D call: TRBD2 (6 bases). Trimming cost V 2 bases and J 5 bases, with 19 bases left between them. Germline V gene sequence: CDR1 LGHNA, CDR2 YNFKEQ. The CDR3 length is 16 residues. The CDR3 DNA reads TGTGCCAGCAGCCAACGACTAGGGAAGGGGAAGGACGAGCAGTACTTC. It translates to CASSQRLGKGKDEQYF.

This clone was recorded a few times. CDR3 region: CASSSGLNTEAFF. The CDR3 DNA sequence: TGTGCCAGCAGTTCCGGACTAAACACTGAAGCTTTCTTT. The chain couples TRBV28 to TRBJ1-1; no definite D call. The CDR3 has 13 amino acids. Germline V gene sequence: CDR1 MDHEN, CDR2 SYDVKM. V lost 4 bases to trimming and J lost 2 bases, with 8 bases between them.

The genes are TRBV5-4 and TRBJ2-5; 10 bases map to TRBD2. In germline, CDR1 is SGHNT, CDR2 YYREEE (reference sequence). Germline trimming cut 2 bases from V and 6 bases from J; bases unmatched to any gene: 7. The CDR3 spans 15 residues. CDR3 in amino acids: CASSFPGTSEKTQYF. Written as DNA, the CDR3 is TGTGCCAGCAGCTTTCCCGGGACTAGCGAAAAGACCCAGTACTTC.

The chain is built from TRBV4-2 and TRBJ1-1; 8 positions match TRBD1. CDR1 LGHNA and CDR2 YNFKEQ come from the germline V gene. The J segment lost 11 bases and the V segment lost 4 bases, leaving 12 bases of the junction unmatched. The CDR3 spans 14 residues. CDR3 coding DNA: TGTGCCAGCAGCCGGACCGACAGGGGCGCCGCGGCTTTCTTT. Translated: CASSRTDRGAAAFF.

This rearrangement joins TRBV2 to TRBJ1-1; D is unresolved. This CDR3 spans 12 amino acids. Trimming cost V 1 base and J 7 bases, with 7 bases left between them. CDR1 is SNHLY and CDR2 is FYNNEI in the germline V gene. In nucleotides, the CDR3 is TGTGCCAGCAGTGAAGGGAGTTTTGAAGCTTTCTTT. It is translated as CASSEGSFEAFF.

This clone came up once. This sequence joins TRBV18 and TRBJ2-2, with 13 positions matching TRBD2. Germline CDR1 and CDR2: KGHSH and LQKENI. This CDR3 is 16 amino acids long. Trimming cost V 8 bases and J 3 bases; bases outside gene matches: 6. CDR3 amino acids: CASQGGLAGDTGELFF. CDR3 nucleotides: TGTGCCAGCCAGGGAGGACTAGCGGGAGACACCGGGGAGCTGTTTTTT.

V usage is TRBV2 and J usage is TRBJ1-4; 11 bases fit TRBD1. The CDR3 is 17 amino acids. Losses at the gene ends were 5 bases for V and 0 bases for J; bases not matched to a gene: 5. The germline gives CDR1 SNHLY, CDR2 FYNNEI. CDR3 sequence reads: CASSFPGQGATNEKLFF. The CDR3 DNA follows: TGTGCCAGCAGTTTCCCGGGACAGGGGGCAACTAATGAAAAACTGTTTTTT.